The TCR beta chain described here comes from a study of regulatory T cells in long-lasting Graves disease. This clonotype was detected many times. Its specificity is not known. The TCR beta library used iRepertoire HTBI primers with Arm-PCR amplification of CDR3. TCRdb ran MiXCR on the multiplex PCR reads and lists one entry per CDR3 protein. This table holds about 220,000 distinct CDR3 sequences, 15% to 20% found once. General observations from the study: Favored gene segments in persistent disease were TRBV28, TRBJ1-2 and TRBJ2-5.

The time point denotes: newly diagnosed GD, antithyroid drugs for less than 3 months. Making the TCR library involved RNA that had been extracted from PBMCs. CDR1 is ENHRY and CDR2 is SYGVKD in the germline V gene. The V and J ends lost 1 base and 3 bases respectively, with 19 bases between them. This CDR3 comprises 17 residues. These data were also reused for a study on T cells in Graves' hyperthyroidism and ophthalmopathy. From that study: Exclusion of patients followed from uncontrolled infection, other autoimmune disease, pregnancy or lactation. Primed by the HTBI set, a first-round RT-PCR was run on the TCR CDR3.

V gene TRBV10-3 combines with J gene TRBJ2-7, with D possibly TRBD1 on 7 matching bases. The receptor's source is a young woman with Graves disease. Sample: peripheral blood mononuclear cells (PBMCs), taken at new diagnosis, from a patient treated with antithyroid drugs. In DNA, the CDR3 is TGTGCCATCAGTGAGTTCTTGGGCGGGACAGCTGACTACGAGCAGTACTTC. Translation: CAISEFLGGTADYEQYF.